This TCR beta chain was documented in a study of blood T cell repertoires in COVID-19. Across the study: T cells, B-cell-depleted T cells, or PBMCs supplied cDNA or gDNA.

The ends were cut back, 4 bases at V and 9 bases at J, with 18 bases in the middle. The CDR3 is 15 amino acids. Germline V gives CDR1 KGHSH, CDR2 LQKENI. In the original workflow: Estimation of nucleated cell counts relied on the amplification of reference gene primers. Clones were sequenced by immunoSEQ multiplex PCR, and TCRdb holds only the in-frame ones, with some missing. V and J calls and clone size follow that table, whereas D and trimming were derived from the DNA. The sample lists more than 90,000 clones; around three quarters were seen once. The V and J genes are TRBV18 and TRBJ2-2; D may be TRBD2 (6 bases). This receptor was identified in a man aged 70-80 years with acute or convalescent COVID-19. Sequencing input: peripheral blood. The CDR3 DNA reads TGTGCCAGCTCACAGGGACCGGGAGAGGGCCGGGAGCTGTTTTTT. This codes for CASSQGPGEGRELFF.